This TCR beta chain was captured in a study of T-cell memory formation after mild COVID-19. MiXCR was run by TCRdb on the 5' RACE reads, yielding one entry per CDR3 protein. The data hold fewer than 700,000 distinct CDR3 sequences, with under 20% observed a single time. In this sample, this clonotype turned up a few times. This receptor was identified in an adult woman who had mild COVID-19 (a few samples of this study predate the infection). Cell type and time point are not known. Material: PBMCs or a T cell subset sorted from them (not recorded which).

CDR3 DNA sequence: TGCAGTGCTCTCGACCGGACTAGCGGGAGAAGAGATACGCAGTATTTT. Translation gives CSALDRTSGRRDTQYF. This chain connects TRBV20-1 to TRBJ2-3; 13 nucleotides align to TRBD2. Germline V gives CDR1 DFQATT, CDR2 SNEGSKA (reference sequence). The CDR3 sequence is 16 residues long. V trimming: 5 bases; J trimming: 5 bases; junction bases outside the gene matches: 10.